Below, 30 T cell receptor beta chains from the same sample are listed, as sequenced in a study of T-cell memory formation after mild COVID-19. TCRdb re-called the 5' RACE reads through MiXCR, storing one row per CDR3 protein. The profile shows hundreds of thousands of distinct CDR3 sequences, more than 20% of them singletons. The sample was PBMCs or a T cell subset sorted from them (not recorded which). Receptors were obtained from an adult woman who had mild COVID-19 (a few samples of this study predate the infection). Cell type and time point are not known.

The V call is TRBV3-1, the J call TRBJ2-2; 8 bases agree with TRBD1. V lost 7 bases to trimming and J lost 0 bases; unmatched junction nucleotides: 4. There are 15 residues in the CDR3. Germline V gene data show CDR1 as LGHDT and CDR2 as YNNKEL (reference sequence). The CDR3 protein is CASKTGGPNTGELFF. Written as DNA, the CDR3 is TGTGCCAGCAAAACAGGGGGACCGAACACCGGGGAGCTGTTTTTT.

The rearrangement uses TRBV7-9 and TRBJ2-5; D unresolved. The length of the CDR3 is 12 residues. Germline lookup yields CDR1 SEHNR and CDR2 FQNEAQ (reference sequence). The V end lost 8 bases, the J end lost 5 bases, and 12 bases lay between the germline ends. DNA of the CDR3: TGTGCCAGCGTGGCTAGATTCGAGACCCAGTACTTC. Protein product: CASVARFETQYF.

This clonotype was detected only a few times. DNA of the CDR3: TGCGCCAGCACTCAGGGGACTAGCACAGATACGCAGTATTTT. Encoded protein: CASTQGTSTDTQYF. This chain uses TRBV5-1 with TRBJ2-3; D may be TRBD1 or TRBD2 (6 bases each). V lost 6 bases and J lost 0, with 11 bases in between. CDR3 size: 14 residues. CDR1 and CDR2 (germline): SGHRS, YFSETQ.

V usage is TRBV29-1 and J usage is TRBJ2-3; perhaps TRBD1 as D (6 bases). The ends were cut back, 6 bases at V and 1 base at J, with 17 bases in the middle. Germline CDR1 reads SQVTM; CDR2 reads ANQGSEA. This CDR3 contains 15 residues. The CDR3 DNA reads TGCAGCGTCGCCCCTCAGGGGACGCGCACAGATACGCAGTATTTT. It is translated as CSVAPQGTRTDTQYF.

The J gene is TRBJ1-1, the V gene TRBV4-1; D is unclear. Germline V gene sequence: CDR1 MGHRA, CDR2 YSYEKL. Trimming took 3 bases from V and 11 from J, leaving 13 bases between them. The CDR3 consists of 12 residues. The CDR3: CASSHGPSEAFF. The CDR3 DNA reads TGCGCCAGCAGCCACGGGCCGTCGGAGGCTTTCTTT.

This clonotype was counted between two and nine times. J is TRBJ2-3 and V is TRBV6-8, with 9 bases fitting TRBD1. This CDR3 is 20 amino acids long. The V gene's germline CDR1 is MNHGY and CDR2 SAAAGT. The trim removed 1 base at V and 1 base at J, leaving 15 bases unmatched. The CDR3 is CASSYFNPGQGVGGTDTQYF. DNA of the CDR3: TGTGCCAGCAGTTACTTCAACCCGGGACAGGGCGTCGGTGGCACAGATACGCAGTATTTT.

This clonotype was counted only a few times. The V gene is TRBV14, the J gene TRBJ2-2; D is unclear. V was cut by 1 base and J by 2 bases, with 5 bases left in between. Germline assignment: CDR1 SGHDN and CDR2 FVKESK. The CDR3 has 14 amino acids. This CDR3 reads CASSQVPNTGELFF. The DNA for the CDR3 is TGTGCCAGCAGCCAAGTCCCTAACACCGGGGAGCTGTTTTTT.

Here the CDR3 DNA reads TGTGCCTGGAGTATATTCTTAGGCCCCAACCCCCAGTTCTTC. Protein: CAWSIFLGPNPQFF. This chain connects TRBV30 to TRBJ2-1; D gene ambiguous. The CDR3 is made up of 14 amino acids. The V gene's germline CDR1 is GTSNPN and CDR2 SVGIG (reference sequence). V lost 2 bases and J lost 13, with 21 bases in between.

The chain recombines TRBV7-9 with TRBJ2-3; TRBD2 matches at 12 bases. Germline CDR1 is SEHNR and CDR2 is FQNEAQ (reference sequence). The CDR3 contains 14 residues. J gave up 12 bases and V 4 bases, and 8 bases lay outside the gene matches. The CDR3 protein is CASSSTSGGSSQYF. In DNA, the CDR3 is TGTGCCAGCAGCTCGACTAGCGGGGGATCATCCCAGTATTTT.

The V and J genes are TRBV10-3 and TRBJ1-2; 7 bases agree with TRBD1. Germline loops: CDR1 ENHRY, CDR2 SYGVKD. V was clipped by 3 bases and J by 3 bases; unmatched bases: 10. The CDR3 consists of 16 residues. The CDR3 reads CAISDLTGSKYYGYTF. The CDR3, as DNA: TGTGCCATCAGTGACCTGACAGGGTCAAAGTACTATGGCTACACCTTC.

This clonotype was picked up a small number of times. V is TRBV5-6 and J is TRBJ2-2, with 14 bases lining up with TRBD2. Unmatched junction bases numbered 8, after V lost 4 bases and J lost 0 bases. CDR1 is SGHDT, CDR2 YYEEEE, per germline. CDR3 length: 19 amino acids. CDR3 in DNA: TGTGCCAGCAGCCCCGTTTTGGGACTAGCGGGGGCGAACACCGGGGAGCTGTTTTTT. Encoded protein: CASSPVLGLAGANTGELFF.

This rearrangement joins TRBV12-3 or TRBV12-4 to TRBJ1-6; 8 nucleotides align to TRBD1. The CDR3 covers 17 residues. After removal of 7 bases from V and 9 bases from J, the junction contained 17 bases not matched to a gene. The CDR3 DNA reads TGTGCCAGCACCACCGATTGGTCCGGGACAGGACCTTCACCCCTCCACTTT. It specifies CASTTDWSGTGPSPLHF.

V usage is TRBV20-1 and J usage is TRBJ2-7; 7 bases align to TRBD2. Germline assignment: CDR1 DFQATT and CDR2 SNEGSKA (reference sequence). The CDR3 loop spans 14 amino acids. V trimming: 3 bases; J trimming: 5 bases; junction bases outside the gene matches: 10. CDR3 bases: TGCAGTGCTAGGGCGGGAGCCACGGGGGACGAGCAGTACTTC. Protein product: CSARAGATGDEQYF.

This chain joins TRBV19 and TRBJ2-1, with D uncertain. Deletions cut 3 bases from V and 6 bases from J, with 6 bases between. CDR3 length: 12 amino acids. CDR1 and CDR2 from the germline V gene are LNHDA and SQIVND (reference sequence). This CDR3 reads CASSIDLNEQFF. The CDR3 DNA sequence: TGTGCCAGTAGTATCGATCTCAATGAGCAGTTCTTC. Full variable domain (outside the CDR3, taken from reference TRBV19 and TRBJ2-1): DGGITQSPKYLFRKEGQNVTLSCEQNLNHDAMYWYRQDPGQGLRLIYYSQIVNDFQKGDIAEGYSVSREKKESFPLTVTSAQKNPTAFYLCASSIDLNEQFFGPGTRLTVL.

This clonotype showed up just a few times. V is TRBV5-6 and J is TRBJ2-7; the match to TRBD1 covers 9 bases. This CDR3 comprises 15 residues. Germline V CDR1 and CDR2: SGHDT, YYEEEE. V lost 4 bases and J lost 4; bases outside the gene matches: 9. The CDR3 loop is CASSPTWDRDYEQYF. Written as DNA, the CDR3 is TGTGCCAGCAGCCCTACTTGGGACAGGGATTACGAGCAGTACTTC.

The genes are TRBV24-1 and TRBJ2-1; tentatively, D is TRBD1 (6 bases). The CDR3 length is 16 residues. The ends were cut back, 7 bases at V and 5 bases at J, with 20 bases in the middle. Germline CDR1 and CDR2: KGHDR and SFDVKD. CDR3 bases: TGTGCCACCAGCTCAGACCGGTACAGGGACCACAATGAGCAGTTCTTC. Its protein product is CATSSDRYRDHNEQFF.

This rearrangement joins TRBV4-1 to TRBJ1-6; D is undetermined. The CDR3 is 18 residues long. Trimming cost V 0 bases and J 0 bases, with 12 bases left between them. The germline V gene encodes CDR1 MGHRA and CDR2 YSYEKL. This chain's CDR3 is CASSQDTPRSSYNSPLHF. The CDR3, as DNA: TGCGCCAGCAGCCAAGATACCCCCAGGAGCTCCTATAATTCACCCCTCCACTTT.

The sample holds a few counts of this clonotype. The chain has TRBV7-9 and TRBJ2-7; 10 bases line up with TRBD2. Trimming cost V 1 base and J 0 bases; bases outside gene matches: 3. The CDR3 runs to 16 residues. Germline V gene sequence: CDR1 SEHNR, CDR2 FQNEAQ (reference sequence). The DNA for the CDR3 is TGTGCCAGCAGCTTAGAAAGCGGGAGGGCCTCCTACGAGCAGTACTTC. It codes for CASSLESGRASYEQYF. The variable domain in full, completed from reference TRBV7-9 and TRBJ2-7, reads DTGVSQNPRHKITKRGQNVTFRCDPISEHNRLYWYRQTLGQGPEFLTYFQNEAQLEKSRLLSDRFSAERPKGSFSTLEIQRTEQGDSAMYLCASSLESGRASYEQYFGPGTRLTVT.

The chain joins TRBV12-3 or TRBV12-4 to TRBJ1-4; 10 bases agree with TRBD1. V dropped 5 bases and J dropped 9; count of bases not matched to a gene: 6. The CDR3 consists of 14 residues. The CDR3 bases are TGTGCCAGCAGTACCCGGGACAGGGGCCAAAAACTGTTTTTT. Amino acids: CASSTRDRGQKLFF.

Here the CDR3 DNA reads TGTGCCACCAGCAGACAGGATTTGAACACTGAAGCTTTCTTT. This sequence encodes CATSRQDLNTEAFF. The chain recombines TRBV15 with TRBJ1-1; D call uncertain. Germline V lookup: CDR1 LNHNV, CDR2 YYDKDF (reference sequence). The CDR3 is 14 amino acids. The ends were cut back, 2 bases at V and 0 bases at J, with 7 bases in the middle.

The CDR3 DNA is TGTGCCAGCAGCGTAGGACAGGCCCCGAATGAAAAACTGTTTTTT. This encodes CASSVGQAPNEKLFF. The chain employs TRBV7-6 and TRBJ1-4; TRBD1 aligns across 7 bases. The CDR3 runs to 15 residues. Germline trimming cut 5 bases from V and 5 bases from J; bases unmatched to any gene: 8. The germline gives CDR1 SGHVS, CDR2 FNYEAQ.

The sample holds a few counts of this clonotype. The chain has TRBV20-1 and TRBJ2-5; no definite D call. The CDR3 is 11 residues long. Germline V gives CDR1 DFQATT, CDR2 SNEGSKA (reference sequence). Trimming removed 8 bases at V and 4 bases at J, with 11 bases between. The CDR3 protein is CSLVSGETQYF. DNA for the CDR3: TGCAGTTTAGTGAGTGGAGAGACCCAGTACTTC.

The DNA of the CDR3 is TGCGCCAGCAGCCCCCCCTATATGGGCCAAGAGACCCAGTACTTC. Protein product: CASSPPYMGQETQYF. The V call is TRBV4-1, the J call TRBJ2-5; D unresolved. Germline V lookup: CDR1 MGHRA, CDR2 YSYEKL. The germline V and J ends were trimmed by 4 bases and 1 base, with 13 bases remaining between them. The CDR3 length is 15 residues.

This clonotype was counted only a few times. This rearrangement joins TRBV6-2 or TRBV6-3 to TRBJ1-1; weak D call: TRBD1 (5 bases). CDR3 length equals 14 residues. CDR1 and CDR2 from the germline V gene are MNHEY and SVGEGT. V was cut by 8 bases and J by 2 bases, with 15 bases left in between. In DNA, the CDR3 is TGTGCCAGCGGGACCCTTCGCGAAAACACTGAAGCTTTCTTT. Its protein product is CASGTLRENTEAFF.

The V gene is TRBV7-8, the J gene TRBJ2-5, with D tentatively TRBD1 (6 bases). V lost 2 bases to trimming and J lost 4 bases, with 14 bases between them. CDR1 is SGHVS and CDR2 is FQNEAQ in the germline V gene. This CDR3 is built from 15 residues. CDR3 DNA: TGTGCCAGCAGCTTAATTGGGGGCGCGGGAGAGACCCAGTACTTC. Its protein is CASSLIGGAGETQYF.

The J gene is TRBJ2-1, the V gene TRBV7-9; 11 bases match TRBD2. The CDR3 extends over 18 amino acids. Germline-derived CDR1 and CDR2 are SEHNR and FQNEAQ (reference sequence). After removal of 4 bases from V and 0 bases from J, the junction contained 8 bases not matched to a gene. As DNA, the CDR3 is TGTGCCAGCAGCTCTCCCGTTACTAGCGGGAGCTCCTACAATGAGCAGTTCTTC. Amino acid sequence: CASSSPVTSGSSYNEQFF.

This clonotype was detected only a few times. V and J are TRBV5-5 and TRBJ1-5; no firm D call. The CDR3 spans 14 residues. Germline V gene lookup returns CDR1 SGHKS and CDR2 YYEKEE (reference sequence). Trimming pared 1 base from V and 4 bases from J, leaving 9 bases between. The CDR3 coding sequence is TGTGCCAGCAGCTTGTCGGCAGCAAATCAGCCCCAGCATTTT. Its translation is CASSLSAANQPQHF.

This chain joins TRBV20-1 and TRBJ1-5; 8 bases line up with TRBD1. Germline assignment: CDR1 DFQATT and CDR2 SNEGSKA (reference sequence). J gave up 4 bases and V 6 bases, and 8 bases lay outside the gene matches. The CDR3 sequence is 14 residues long. CDR3 loop: CSAADRETNQPQHF. The CDR3, as DNA: TGCAGTGCCGCGGACAGGGAGACGAATCAGCCCCAGCATTTT.

There are a few counts of this clonotype. The chain recombines TRBV11-2 with TRBJ2-5; a possible D gene is TRBD2 (6 bases). Trimming shortened V by 5 bases and J by 10 bases, and 11 bases separated the two germline ends. The germline V gene has CDR1 SGHAT and CDR2 FQNNGV. The CDR3 is 11 amino acids. As DNA, the CDR3 is TGTGCCAGCAGCGGGGGGAGTCACCAGTACTTC. Protein sequence: CASSGGSHQYF.

The chain carries TRBV11-2 and TRBJ2-7, with TRBD1 matching over 8 bases. The CDR3 length is 14 residues. Germline V CDR1 and CDR2: SGHAT, FQNNGV. The trim removed 6 bases at V and 1 base at J, leaving 5 bases unmatched. The CDR3 nucleotides are TGTGCCAGCAGGAACAGGGGGTCTTCCTACGAGCAGTACTTC. Protein sequence: CASRNRGSSYEQYF.